The 16 T cell receptor beta chains below were found in one sample sequenced in a study of T cells after somatic rescue of genetic block. Sequencing used immunoSEQ multiplex PCR; TCRdb keeps in-frame clones, though not all of them. The sample lists 110,000 or so clones, around nine tenths seen once, with about 1.5% in the top ten. The sample consisted of peripheral blood mononuclear cells (PBMCs). The receptor set was obtained from a woman aged 18-29 years.

The CDR3 protein is CASSFGESEQFF. DNA of the CDR3: TGTGCCAGCAGCTTCGGCGAGAGTGAGCAGTTCTTC. This chain links TRBV11-2 with TRBJ2-1; D gene unclear. Germline V gene data show CDR1 as SGHAT and CDR2 as FQNNGV. V lost 3 bases, J lost 9 bases, and 9 bases lay in between. This CDR3 is 12 amino acids long.

The chain joins TRBV7-2 to TRBJ1-1, with D unresolved. The V gene lost 6 bases and the J gene lost 4 bases, with 9 bases spanning the gap. This CDR3 is 12 amino acids long. CDR1 SGHTA and CDR2 FQGNSA come from the germline V gene. CDR3 protein: CASRASGTEAFF. CDR3 coding DNA: TGTGCCAGCAGGGCAAGTGGCACTGAAGCTTTCTTT.

The CDR3 DNA reads TGTGCCTGGAGTGCTCTGGGGGGAAACACCATATATTTT. Translation: CAWSALGGNTIYF. The V call is TRBV30, the J call TRBJ1-3; D ambiguous. Trimming took 1 base from V and 4 from J, leaving 8 bases between them. Germline lookup yields CDR1 GTSNPN and CDR2 SVGIG (reference sequence). The CDR3 consists of 13 residues.

This CDR3 reads CASSQEGPQFSSGNTIYF. Here the CDR3 DNA reads TGCGCCAGCAGCCAAGAAGGGCCGCAATTTAGCTCTGGAAACACCATATATTTT. The chain recombines TRBV4-1 with TRBJ1-3; unclear D gene. Germline lookup yields CDR1 MGHRA and CDR2 YSYEKL. The length of the CDR3 is 18 residues. Between the trimmed V and J ends, which lost 0 bases and 0 bases, there was a span of 15 bases.

This chain uses TRBV7-9 with TRBJ2-5; 10 nucleotides match TRBD1. Germline V gene sequence: CDR1 SEHNR, CDR2 FQNEAQ (reference sequence). The CDR3 is 16 amino acids. With 5 bases clipped from V and 5 bases from J, the junction kept 11 bases outside the gene matches. For the CDR3, the DNA is TGTGCCAGCAGCGAGACAGGGGGCACCAGGAGGGAGACCCAGTACTTC. The encoded protein is CASSETGGTRRETQYF. The variable domain in full, completed from reference TRBV7-9 and TRBJ2-5, reads DTGVSQNPRHKITKRGQNVTFRCDPISEHNRLYWYRQTLGQGPEFLTYFQNEAQLEKSRLLSDRFSAERPKGSFSTLEIQRTEQGDSAMYLCASSETGGTRRETQYFGPGTRLLVL.

This chain connects TRBV2 to TRBJ1-1; no reliable D call. Germline V gene data show CDR1 as SNHLY and CDR2 as FYNNEI. The V and J ends lost 4 bases and 0 bases respectively, with 9 bases between them. The CDR3 totals 14 residues. Written as DNA, the CDR3 is TGTGCCAGCAGTGTCACCGCAGTGAACACTGAAGCTTTCTTT. It translates to CASSVTAVNTEAFF.

This clone was found once. The CDR3 is CASSTATDHTQYF. CDR3 DNA: TGTGCCAGCAGCACAGCCACAGATCATACGCAGTATTTT. This sequence joins TRBV9 and TRBJ2-3, with D unresolved. Germline V gene data show CDR1 as SGDLS and CDR2 as YYNGEE. V was cut by 4 bases and J by 7 bases, with 13 bases left in between. The CDR3 is 13 amino acids.

The genes are TRBV6-5 and TRBJ2-3; no clear D. This CDR3 is 14 amino acids long. CDR1 MNHEY and CDR2 SVGAGI come from the germline V gene. The V end was cut by 4 bases, the J end by 4 bases, with 12 bases between. CDR3 loop: CASSFKPGADTQYF. CDR3 bases: TGTGCCAGCAGTTTCAAACCGGGCGCAGATACGCAGTATTTT.

This chain uses TRBV4-3 with TRBJ1-5, with 10 bases lining up with TRBD1. The CDR3 consists of 19 residues. V shed 0 bases and J 0 bases; nucleotides not matched to a gene: 8. Germline V gene data show CDR1 as LGHNA and CDR2 as YSLEER. CDR3 loop: CASSQDGQGDLYSNQPQHF. CDR3 DNA sequence: TGCGCCAGCAGCCAAGATGGACAGGGGGATCTATATAGCAATCAGCCCCAGCATTTT.

The CDR3 spells CASSSGGLLEQFF. The CDR3 bases are TGTGCCAGCAGCTCGGGGGGGTTGCTTGAGCAGTTCTTC. This sequence joins TRBV5-5 and TRBJ2-1; TRBD2 agrees at 8 bases. Looked up from germline, CDR1 is SGHKS and CDR2 is YYEKEE (reference sequence). The CDR3 is made up of 13 amino acids. Trimming removed 3 bases from V and 9 bases from J; junction bases left unmatched: 5. The complete variable domain, with remaining parts taken from reference TRBV5-5 and TRBJ2-1, reads DAGVTQSPTHLIKTRGQQVTLRCSPISGHKSVSWYQQVLGQGPQFIFQYYEKEERGRGNFPDRFSARQFPNYSSELNVNALLLGDSALYLCASSSGGLLEQFFGPGTRLTVL.

V gene TRBV6-1 combines with J gene TRBJ1-5; 8 bases are a match to TRBD1. Germline-derived CDR1 and CDR2 are MNHNS and SASEGT. CDR3 length: 15 residues. V lost 3 bases and J lost 10; bases outside the gene matches: 11. The CDR3 region has the DNA TGTGCCAGCAGTGAGGGGACAGGACACCTATTTCCCCAGCATTTT. Protein sequence: CASSEGTGHLFPQHF.

The chain couples TRBV19 to TRBJ1-5; D perhaps matches TRBD1 (6 bases). The ends were cut back, 7 bases at V and 5 bases at J, with 15 bases in the middle. The germline CDR1 and CDR2 sequences are LNHDA and SQIVND (reference sequence). The CDR3 is 14 residues long. CDR3 sequence (DNA): TGTGCCAGTAAGGTCCGGAGACAGGATCAGCCCCAGCATTTT. This encodes CASKVRRQDQPQHF.

In DNA, the CDR3 is TGTGCCAGTAGTATCCAGGGGGCTGAAGCTTTCTTT. Translation: CASSIQGAEAFF. The gene calls are TRBV19 and TRBJ1-1, with TRBD1 identical over 7 bases. The germline CDR1 and CDR2 sequences are LNHDA and SQIVND (reference sequence). V was pared by 3 bases and J by 6 bases, with 1 base of the junction left unmatched. This CDR3 has 12 residues.

This clone was detected a few times. The chain has TRBV30 and TRBJ1-3; a weak D match, TRBD1 (5 bases). Germline loops: CDR1 GTSNPN, CDR2 SVGIG (reference sequence). The length of the CDR3 is 13 residues. V shed 3 bases and J shed 8 bases, with 14 bases lying between them. CDR3 DNA sequence: TGTGCCTGGAGCCCTATTGACAGAGACACCATATATTTT. Encoded protein: CAWSPIDRDTIYF.

The rearrangement links TRBV4-3 to TRBJ2-6; possibly TRBD2 for D (6 bases). Trimming took 0 bases from V and 0 from J, leaving 12 bases between them. Germline-derived CDR1 and CDR2 are LGHNA and YSLEER. This CDR3 comprises 18 residues. In DNA form, the CDR3 reads TGCGCCAGCAGCCAAGACGCGGGAAAAAGCTCTGGGGCCAACGTCCTGACTTTC. It yields the protein CASSQDAGKSSGANVLTF.

The chain is built from TRBV2 and TRBJ2-7; 9 nucleotides align to TRBD1. The V gene's germline CDR1 is SNHLY and CDR2 FYNNEI. The CDR3 covers 15 residues. After removal of 0 bases from V and 1 base from J, the junction contained 1 base not matched to a gene. This chain's CDR3 is CASSEAGTGSYEQYF. The CDR3 DNA reads TGTGCCAGCAGTGAAGCGGGGACAGGGTCCTACGAGCAGTACTTC.